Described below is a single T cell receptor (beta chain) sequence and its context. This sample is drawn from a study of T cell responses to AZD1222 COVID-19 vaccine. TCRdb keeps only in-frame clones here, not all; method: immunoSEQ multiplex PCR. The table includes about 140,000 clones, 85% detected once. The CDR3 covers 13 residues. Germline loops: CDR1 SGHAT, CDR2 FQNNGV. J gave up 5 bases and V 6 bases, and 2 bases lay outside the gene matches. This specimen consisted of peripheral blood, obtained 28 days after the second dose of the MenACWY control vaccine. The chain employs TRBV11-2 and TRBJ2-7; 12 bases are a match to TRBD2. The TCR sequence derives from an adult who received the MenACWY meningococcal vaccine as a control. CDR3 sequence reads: CASRTSGRNEQYF. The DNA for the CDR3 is TGTGCCAGCAGAACTAGCGGGAGGAACGAGCAGTACTTC. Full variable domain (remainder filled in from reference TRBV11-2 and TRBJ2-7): EAGVAQSPRYKIIEKRQSVAFWCNPISGHATLYWYQQILGQGPKLLIQFQNNGVVDDSQLPKDRFSAERLKGVDSTLKIQPAKLEDSAVYLCASRTSGRNEQYFGPGTRLTVT.